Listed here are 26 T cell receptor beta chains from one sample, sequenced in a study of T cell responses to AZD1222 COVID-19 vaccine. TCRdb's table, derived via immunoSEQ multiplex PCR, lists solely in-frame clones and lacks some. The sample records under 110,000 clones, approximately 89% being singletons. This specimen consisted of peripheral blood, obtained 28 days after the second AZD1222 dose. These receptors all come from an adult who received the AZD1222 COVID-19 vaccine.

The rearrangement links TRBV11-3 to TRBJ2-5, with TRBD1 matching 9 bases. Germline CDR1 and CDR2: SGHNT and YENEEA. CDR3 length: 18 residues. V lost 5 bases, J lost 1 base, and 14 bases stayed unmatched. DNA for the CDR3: TGTGCCAGCAGCCCGGGAGGAACAGGGGGCGTTTTCCAAGAGACCCAGTACTTC. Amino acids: CASSPGGTGGVFQETQYF.

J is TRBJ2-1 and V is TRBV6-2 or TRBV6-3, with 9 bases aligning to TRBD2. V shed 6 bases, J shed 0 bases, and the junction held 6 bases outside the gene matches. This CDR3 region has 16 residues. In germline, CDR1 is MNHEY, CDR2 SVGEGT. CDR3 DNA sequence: TGTGCCAGCAGCGTAAGCGGGGGGAGCTCCTACAATGAGCAGTTCTTC. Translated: CASSVSGGSSYNEQFF.

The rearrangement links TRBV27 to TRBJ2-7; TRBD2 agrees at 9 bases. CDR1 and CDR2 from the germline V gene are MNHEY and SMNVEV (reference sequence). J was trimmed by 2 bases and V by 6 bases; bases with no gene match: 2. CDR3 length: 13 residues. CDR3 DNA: TGTGCCAGCAGGGAGCGGGAGGCCTACGAGCAGTACTTC. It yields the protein CASREREAYEQYF.

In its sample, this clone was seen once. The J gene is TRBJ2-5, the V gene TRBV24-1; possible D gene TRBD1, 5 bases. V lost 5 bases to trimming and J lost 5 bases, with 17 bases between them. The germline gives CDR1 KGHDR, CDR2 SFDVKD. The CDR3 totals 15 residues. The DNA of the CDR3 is TGTGCCACCAGTGGTGGGGCAGGGCCTGGGGAGACCCAGTACTTC. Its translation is CATSGGAGPGETQYF.

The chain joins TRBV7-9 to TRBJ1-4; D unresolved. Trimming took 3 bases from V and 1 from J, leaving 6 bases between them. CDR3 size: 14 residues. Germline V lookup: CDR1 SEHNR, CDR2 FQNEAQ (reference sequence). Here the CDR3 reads CASSLGGTNEKLFF. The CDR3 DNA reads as TGTGCCAGCAGCTTGGGAGGAACTAATGAAAAACTGTTTTTT.

This chain's CDR3 is CASSYFQGASGNTIYF. The CDR3, as DNA: TGTGCCAGCAGTTACTTCCAGGGGGCTTCTGGAAACACCATATATTTT. This chain uses TRBV6-5 with TRBJ1-3, with TRBD1 matching over 8 bases. This CDR3 comprises 16 residues. Germline CDR1 is MNHEY and CDR2 is SVGAGI. J lost 1 base, V lost 1 base, and 3 bases had no gene match.

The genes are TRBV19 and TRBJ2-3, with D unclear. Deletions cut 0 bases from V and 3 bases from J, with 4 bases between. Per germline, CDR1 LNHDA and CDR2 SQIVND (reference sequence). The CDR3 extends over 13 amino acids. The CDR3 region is CASSIDLTDTQYF. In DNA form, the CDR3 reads TGTGCCAGTAGTATAGACTTAACAGATACGCAGTATTTT.

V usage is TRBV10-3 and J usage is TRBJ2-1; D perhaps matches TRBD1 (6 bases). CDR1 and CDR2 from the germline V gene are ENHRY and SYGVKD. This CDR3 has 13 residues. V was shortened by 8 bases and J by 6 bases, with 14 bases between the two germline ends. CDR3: CAIGTSPPNEQFF. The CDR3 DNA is TGTGCCATCGGGACATCTCCCCCCAATGAGCAGTTCTTC.

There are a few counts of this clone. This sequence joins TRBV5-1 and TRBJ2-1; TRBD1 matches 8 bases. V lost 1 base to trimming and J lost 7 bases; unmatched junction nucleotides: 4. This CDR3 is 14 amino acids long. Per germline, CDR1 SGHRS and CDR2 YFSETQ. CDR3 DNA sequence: TGCGCCAGCAGCTTGAGGACAGGGCTGAATGAGCAGTTCTTC. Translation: CASSLRTGLNEQFF. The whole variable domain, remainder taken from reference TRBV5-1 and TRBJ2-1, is KAGVTQTPRYLIKTRGQQVTLSCSPISGHRSVSWYQQTPGQGLQFLFEYFSETQRNKGNFPGRFSGRQFSNSRSEMNVSTLELGDSALYLCASSLRTGLNEQFFGPGTRLTVL.

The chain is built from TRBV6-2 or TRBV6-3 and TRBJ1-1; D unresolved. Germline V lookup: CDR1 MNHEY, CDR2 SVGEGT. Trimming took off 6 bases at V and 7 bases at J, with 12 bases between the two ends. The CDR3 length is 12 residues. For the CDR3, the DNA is TGTGCCAGCAGCCCGCCCCAGATTGAAGCTTTCTTT. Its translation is CASSPPQIEAFF.

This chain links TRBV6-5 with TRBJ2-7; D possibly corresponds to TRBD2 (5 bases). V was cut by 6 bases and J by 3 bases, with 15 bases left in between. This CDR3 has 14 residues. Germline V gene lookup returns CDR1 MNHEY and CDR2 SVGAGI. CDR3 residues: CASSEGLGDYEQYF. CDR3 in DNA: TGTGCCAGCAGCGAGGGCCTAGGAGACTACGAGCAGTACTTC.

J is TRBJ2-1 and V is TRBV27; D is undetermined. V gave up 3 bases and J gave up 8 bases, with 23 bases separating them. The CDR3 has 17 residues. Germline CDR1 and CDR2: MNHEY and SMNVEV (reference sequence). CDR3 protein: CASSFLQTLGLGDEQFF. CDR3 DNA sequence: TGTGCCAGCAGTTTCCTTCAGACACTCGGGCTAGGTGATGAGCAGTTCTTC.

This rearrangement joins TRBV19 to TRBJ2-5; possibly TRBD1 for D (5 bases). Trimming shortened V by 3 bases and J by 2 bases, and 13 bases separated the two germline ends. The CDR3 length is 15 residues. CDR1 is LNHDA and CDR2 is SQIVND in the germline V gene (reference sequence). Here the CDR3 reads CASSIQTASQETQYF. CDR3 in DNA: TGTGCCAGTAGTATCCAGACAGCTTCTCAAGAGACCCAGTACTTC. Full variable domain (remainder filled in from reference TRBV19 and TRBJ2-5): DGGITQSPKYLFRKEGQNVTLSCEQNLNHDAMYWYRQDPGQGLRLIYYSQIVNDFQKGDIAEGYSVSREKKESFPLTVTSAQKNPTAFYLCASSIQTASQETQYFGPGTRLLVL.

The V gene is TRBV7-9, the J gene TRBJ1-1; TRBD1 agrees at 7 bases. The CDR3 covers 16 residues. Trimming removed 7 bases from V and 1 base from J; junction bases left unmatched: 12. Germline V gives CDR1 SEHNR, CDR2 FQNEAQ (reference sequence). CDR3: CASTPAPGQKNTEAFF. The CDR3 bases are TGTGCCAGCACCCCAGCTCCGGGACAGAAGAACACTGAAGCTTTCTTT.

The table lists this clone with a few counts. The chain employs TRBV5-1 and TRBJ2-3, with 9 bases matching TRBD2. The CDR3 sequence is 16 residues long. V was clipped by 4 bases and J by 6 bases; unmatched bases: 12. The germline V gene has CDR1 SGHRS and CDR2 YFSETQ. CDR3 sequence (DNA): TGCGCCAGCAGCCCGGGACTAGCCCCAATCGGTGATACGCAGTATTTT. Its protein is CASSPGLAPIGDTQYF.

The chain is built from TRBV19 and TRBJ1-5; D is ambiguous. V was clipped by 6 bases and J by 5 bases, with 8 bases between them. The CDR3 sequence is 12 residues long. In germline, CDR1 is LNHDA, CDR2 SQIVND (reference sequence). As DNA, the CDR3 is TGTGCCAGTAGCAGGAGGGATCAGCCCCAGCATTTT. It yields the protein CASSRRDQPQHF.

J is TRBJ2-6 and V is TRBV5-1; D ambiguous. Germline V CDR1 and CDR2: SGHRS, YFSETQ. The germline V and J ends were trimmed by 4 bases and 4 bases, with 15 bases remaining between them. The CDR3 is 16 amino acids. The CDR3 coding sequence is TGCGCCAGCAGCCCTGACGTGGCTGCCGGGGCCAACGTCCTGACTTTC. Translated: CASSPDVAAGANVLTF.

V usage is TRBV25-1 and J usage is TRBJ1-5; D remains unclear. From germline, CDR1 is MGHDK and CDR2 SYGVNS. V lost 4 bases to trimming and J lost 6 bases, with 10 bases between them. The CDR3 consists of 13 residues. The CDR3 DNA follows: TGTGCCAGCAGTGTAGTTGAGGGTCAGCCCCAGCATTTT. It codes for CASSVVEGQPQHF.

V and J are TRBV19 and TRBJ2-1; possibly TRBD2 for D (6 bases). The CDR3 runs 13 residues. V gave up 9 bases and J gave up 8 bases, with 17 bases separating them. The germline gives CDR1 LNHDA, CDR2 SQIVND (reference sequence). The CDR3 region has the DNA TGTGCCAGCGCAGCACGGGAGTACGATGAGCAGTTCTTC. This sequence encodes CASAAREYDEQFF.

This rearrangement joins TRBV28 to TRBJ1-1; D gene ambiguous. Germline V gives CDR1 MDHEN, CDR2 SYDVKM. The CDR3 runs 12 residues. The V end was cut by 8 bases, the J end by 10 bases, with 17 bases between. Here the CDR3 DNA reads TGTGCCAGCGAAAGAACGGCCCTCGGAGCTTTCTTT. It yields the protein CASERTALGAFF.

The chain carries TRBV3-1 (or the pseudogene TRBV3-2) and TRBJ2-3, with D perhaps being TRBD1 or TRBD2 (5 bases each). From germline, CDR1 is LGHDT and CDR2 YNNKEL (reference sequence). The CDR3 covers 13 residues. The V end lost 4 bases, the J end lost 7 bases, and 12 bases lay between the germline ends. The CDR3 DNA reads TGTGCCAGCAGCCCGGGGACGGCGAATACGCAGTATTTT. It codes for CASSPGTANTQYF.

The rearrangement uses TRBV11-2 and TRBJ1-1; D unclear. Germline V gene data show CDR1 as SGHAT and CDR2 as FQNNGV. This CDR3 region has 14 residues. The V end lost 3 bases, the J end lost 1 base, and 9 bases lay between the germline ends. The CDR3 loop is CASSFAPENTEAFF. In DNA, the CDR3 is TGTGCCAGCAGCTTTGCCCCAGAGAACACTGAAGCTTTCTTT.

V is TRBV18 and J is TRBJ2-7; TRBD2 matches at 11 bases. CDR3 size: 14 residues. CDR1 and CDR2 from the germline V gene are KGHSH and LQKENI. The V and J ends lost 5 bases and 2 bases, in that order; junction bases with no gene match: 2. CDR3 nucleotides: TGTGCCAGCTCAATTAGCGGGGGGGCCTACGAGCAGTACTTC. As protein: CASSISGGAYEQYF.

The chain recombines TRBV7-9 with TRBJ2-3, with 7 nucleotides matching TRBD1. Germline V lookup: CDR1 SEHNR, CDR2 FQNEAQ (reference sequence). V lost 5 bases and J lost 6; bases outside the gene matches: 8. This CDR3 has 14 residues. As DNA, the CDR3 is TGTGCCAGCAGCGACCGACAGGGCGCGGATACGCAGTATTTT. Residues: CASSDRQGADTQYF.

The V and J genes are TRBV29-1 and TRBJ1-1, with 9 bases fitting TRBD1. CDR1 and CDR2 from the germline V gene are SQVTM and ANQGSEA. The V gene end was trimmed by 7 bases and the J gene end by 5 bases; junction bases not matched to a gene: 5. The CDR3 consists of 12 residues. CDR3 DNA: TGCAGCGGTGACAGGGGGGGAACTGAAGCTTTCTTT. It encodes CSGDRGGTEAFF.

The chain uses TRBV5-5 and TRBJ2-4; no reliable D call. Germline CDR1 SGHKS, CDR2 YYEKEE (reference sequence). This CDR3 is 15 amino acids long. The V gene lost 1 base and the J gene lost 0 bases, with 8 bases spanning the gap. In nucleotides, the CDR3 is TGTGCCAGCAGCTTGTTAGGTTTAGCCAAAAACATTCAGTACTTC. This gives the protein CASSLLGLAKNIQYF.